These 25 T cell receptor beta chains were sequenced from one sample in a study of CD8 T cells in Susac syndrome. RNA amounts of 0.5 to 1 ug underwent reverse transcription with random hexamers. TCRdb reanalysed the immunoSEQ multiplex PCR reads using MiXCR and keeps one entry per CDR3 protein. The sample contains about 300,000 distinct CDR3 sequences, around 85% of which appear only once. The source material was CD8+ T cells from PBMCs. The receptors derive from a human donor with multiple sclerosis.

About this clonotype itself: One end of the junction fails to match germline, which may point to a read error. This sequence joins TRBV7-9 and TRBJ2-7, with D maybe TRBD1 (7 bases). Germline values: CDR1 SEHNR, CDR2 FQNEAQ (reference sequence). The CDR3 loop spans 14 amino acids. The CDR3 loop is CASSPGGYSHEQYF. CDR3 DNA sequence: TGTGCCAGCAGCCCAGGGGGGTACTCCCACGAGCAGTACTTC.

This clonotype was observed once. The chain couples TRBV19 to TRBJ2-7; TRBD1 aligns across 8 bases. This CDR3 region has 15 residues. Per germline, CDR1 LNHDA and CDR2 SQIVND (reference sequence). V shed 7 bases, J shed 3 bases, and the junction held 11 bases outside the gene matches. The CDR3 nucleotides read TGTGCCAGTACCCTTGACTGGACAGGGAACTACGAGCAGTACTTC. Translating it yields CASTLDWTGNYEQYF. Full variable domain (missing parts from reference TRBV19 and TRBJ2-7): DGGITQSPKYLFRKEGQNVTLSCEQNLNHDAMYWYRQDPGQGLRLIYYSQIVNDFQKGDIAEGYSVSREKKESFPLTVTSAQKNPTAFYLCASTLDWTGNYEQYFGPGTRLTVT.

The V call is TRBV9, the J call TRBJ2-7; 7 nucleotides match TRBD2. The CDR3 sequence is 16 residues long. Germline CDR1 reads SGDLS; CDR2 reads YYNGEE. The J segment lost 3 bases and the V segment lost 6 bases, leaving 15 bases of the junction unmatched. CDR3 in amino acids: CASTPLGLAAGYEQYF. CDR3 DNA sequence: TGTGCCAGCACTCCCCTGGGGCTAGCGGCCGGCTACGAGCAGTACTTC.

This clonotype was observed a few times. CDR3: CASSQVSPDRYGYTF. The CDR3 bases are TGCGCCAGCAGCCAAGTGAGCCCGGACAGGTATGGCTACACCTTC. This chain links TRBV4-3 with TRBJ1-2, with 7 bases identical to TRBD1. The CDR3 spans 15 residues. With 1 base clipped from V and 5 bases from J, the junction kept 7 bases outside the gene matches. Per the germline V gene, CDR1 is LGHNA and CDR2 is YSLEER.

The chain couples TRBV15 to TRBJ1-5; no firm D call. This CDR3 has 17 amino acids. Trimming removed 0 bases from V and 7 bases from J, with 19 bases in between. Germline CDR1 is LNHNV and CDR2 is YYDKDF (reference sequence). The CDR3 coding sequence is TGTGCCACCAGCAGAGAGGCGGTTGGGGTGGGCGGGCAGCCCCAGCATTTT. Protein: CATSREAVGVGGQPQHF.

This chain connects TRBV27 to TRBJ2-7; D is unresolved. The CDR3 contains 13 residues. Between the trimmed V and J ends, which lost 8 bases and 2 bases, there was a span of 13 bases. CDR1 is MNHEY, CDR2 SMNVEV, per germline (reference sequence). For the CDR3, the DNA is TGTGCCAGCCGCACTGGGCCCACCTACGAGCAGTACTTC. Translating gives CASRTGPTYEQYF.

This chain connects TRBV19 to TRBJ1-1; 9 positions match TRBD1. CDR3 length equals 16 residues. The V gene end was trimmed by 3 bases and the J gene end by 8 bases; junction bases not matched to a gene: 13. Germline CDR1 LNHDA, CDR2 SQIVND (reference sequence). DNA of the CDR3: TGTGCCAGTAGTATCGACACAGGGGGCGATCGTCCCGAAGCTTTCTTT. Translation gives CASSIDTGGDRPEAFF.

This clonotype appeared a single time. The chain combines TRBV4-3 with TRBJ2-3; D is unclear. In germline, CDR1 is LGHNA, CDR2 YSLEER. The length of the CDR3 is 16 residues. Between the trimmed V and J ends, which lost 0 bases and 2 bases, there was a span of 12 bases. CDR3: CASSQDRNAYTDTQYF. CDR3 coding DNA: TGCGCCAGCAGCCAAGACCGAAACGCATACACAGATACGCAGTATTTT.

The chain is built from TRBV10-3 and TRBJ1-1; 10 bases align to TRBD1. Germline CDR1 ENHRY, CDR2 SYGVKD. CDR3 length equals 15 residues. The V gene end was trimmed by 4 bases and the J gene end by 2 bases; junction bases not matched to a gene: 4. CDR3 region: CAISADRGLNTEAFF. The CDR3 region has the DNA TGTGCCATCAGTGCTGACAGGGGGCTAAACACTGAAGCTTTCTTT.

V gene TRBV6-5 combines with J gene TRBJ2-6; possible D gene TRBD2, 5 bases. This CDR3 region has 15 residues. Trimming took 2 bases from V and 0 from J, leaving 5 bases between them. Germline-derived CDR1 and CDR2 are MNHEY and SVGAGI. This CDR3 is CASSYGSSGANVLTF. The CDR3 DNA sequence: TGTGCCAGCAGTTACGGGAGCTCTGGGGCCAACGTCCTGACTTTC.

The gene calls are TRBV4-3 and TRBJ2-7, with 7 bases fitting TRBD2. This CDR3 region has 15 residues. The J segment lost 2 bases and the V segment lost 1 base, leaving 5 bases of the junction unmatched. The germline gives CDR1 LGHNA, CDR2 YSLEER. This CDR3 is CASSQGEGEAYEQYF. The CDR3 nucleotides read TGCGCCAGCAGCCAAGGGGAGGGAGAAGCCTACGAGCAGTACTTC.

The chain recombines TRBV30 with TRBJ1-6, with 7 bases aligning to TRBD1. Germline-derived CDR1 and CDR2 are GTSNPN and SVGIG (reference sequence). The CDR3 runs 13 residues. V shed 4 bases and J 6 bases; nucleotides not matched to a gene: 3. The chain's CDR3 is CAWTGTANSPLHF. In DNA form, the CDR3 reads TGTGCCTGGACAGGGACAGCTAATTCACCCCTCCACTTT.

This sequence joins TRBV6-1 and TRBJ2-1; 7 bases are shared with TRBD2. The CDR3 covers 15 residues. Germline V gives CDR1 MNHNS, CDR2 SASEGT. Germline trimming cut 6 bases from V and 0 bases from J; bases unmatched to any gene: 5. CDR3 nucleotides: TGTGCCAGCAGCTCGGGACTACGCTCCTACAATGAGCAGTTCTTC. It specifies CASSSGLRSYNEQFF.

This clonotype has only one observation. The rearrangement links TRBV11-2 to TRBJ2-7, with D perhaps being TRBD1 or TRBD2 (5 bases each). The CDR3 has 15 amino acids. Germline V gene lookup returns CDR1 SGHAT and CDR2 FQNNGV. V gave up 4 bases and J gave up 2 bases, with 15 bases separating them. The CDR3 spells CASSSWDLNTYEQYF. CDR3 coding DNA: TGTGCCAGCAGCTCATGGGACCTAAACACCTACGAGCAGTACTTC.

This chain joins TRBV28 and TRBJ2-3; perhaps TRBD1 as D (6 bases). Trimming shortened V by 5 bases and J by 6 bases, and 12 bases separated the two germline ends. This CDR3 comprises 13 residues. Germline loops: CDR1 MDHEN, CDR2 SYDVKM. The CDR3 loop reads CASSGDTGDTQYF. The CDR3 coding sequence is TGTGCCAGCAGTGGGGACACTGGGGATACGCAGTATTTT.

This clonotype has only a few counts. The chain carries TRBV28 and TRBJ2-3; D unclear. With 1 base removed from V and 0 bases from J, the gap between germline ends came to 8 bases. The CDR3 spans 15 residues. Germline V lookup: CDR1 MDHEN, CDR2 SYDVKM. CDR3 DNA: TGTGCCAGCAGTTTATCTTCCGGGAGCACAGATACGCAGTATTTT. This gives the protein CASSLSSGSTDTQYF.

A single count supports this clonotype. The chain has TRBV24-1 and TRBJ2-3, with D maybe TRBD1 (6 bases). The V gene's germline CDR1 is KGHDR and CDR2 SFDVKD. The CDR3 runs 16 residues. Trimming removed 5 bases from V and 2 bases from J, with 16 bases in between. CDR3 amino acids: CATSGPGTFYTDTQYF. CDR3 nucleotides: TGTGCCACCAGTGGTCCCGGGACATTCTACACAGATACGCAGTATTTT.

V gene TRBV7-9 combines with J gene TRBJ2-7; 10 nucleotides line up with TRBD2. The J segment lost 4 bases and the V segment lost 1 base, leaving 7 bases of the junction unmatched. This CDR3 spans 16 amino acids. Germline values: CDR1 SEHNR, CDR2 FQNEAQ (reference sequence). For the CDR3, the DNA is TGTGCCAGCAGCTTAGGCTTCGGGACTAGCGATTACGAGCAGTACTTC. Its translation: CASSLGFGTSDYEQYF.

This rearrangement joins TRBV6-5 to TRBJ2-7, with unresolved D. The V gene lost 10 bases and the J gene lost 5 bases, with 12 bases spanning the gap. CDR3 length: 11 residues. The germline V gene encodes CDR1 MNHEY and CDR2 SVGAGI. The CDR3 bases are TGTGCCACCCGGGTGGCCAACGAGCAGTACTTC. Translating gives CATRVANEQYF.

Here the CDR3 DNA reads TGTGCCAGCTCCCGTGAGGGGAGCTCCTACAATGAGCAGTTCTTC. Its translation: CASSREGSSYNEQFF. The chain uses TRBV27 and TRBJ2-1; D is tentatively TRBD1 or TRBD2 (5 bases each). V gave up 8 bases and J gave up 0 bases, with 14 bases separating them. Germline lookup yields CDR1 MNHEY and CDR2 SMNVEV (reference sequence). This CDR3 comprises 15 residues.

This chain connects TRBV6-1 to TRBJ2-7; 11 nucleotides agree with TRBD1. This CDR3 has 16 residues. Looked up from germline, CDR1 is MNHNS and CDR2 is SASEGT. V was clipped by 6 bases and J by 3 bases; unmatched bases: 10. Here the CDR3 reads CASSRDAGTGGYEQYF. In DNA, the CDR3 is TGTGCCAGCAGCCGCGACGCCGGGACAGGGGGCTACGAGCAGTACTTC.

CDR3 sequence (DNA): TGTGCCTGGAACCTACAGGGAACTCTGGGCGAGCAGTACTTC. Translation: CAWNLQGTLGEQYF. V usage is TRBV30 and J usage is TRBJ2-7, with D perhaps matching TRBD1 (6 bases). Trimming removed 4 bases from V and 6 bases from J, with 19 bases in between. This CDR3 region has 14 residues. CDR1 is GTSNPN, CDR2 SVGIG, per germline (reference sequence).

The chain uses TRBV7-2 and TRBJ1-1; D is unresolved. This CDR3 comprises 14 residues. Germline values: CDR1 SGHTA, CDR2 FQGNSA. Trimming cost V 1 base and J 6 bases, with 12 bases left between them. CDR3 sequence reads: CASSLVLGLAEAFF. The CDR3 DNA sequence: TGTGCCAGCAGCTTAGTCCTAGGGCTTGCTGAAGCTTTCTTT.

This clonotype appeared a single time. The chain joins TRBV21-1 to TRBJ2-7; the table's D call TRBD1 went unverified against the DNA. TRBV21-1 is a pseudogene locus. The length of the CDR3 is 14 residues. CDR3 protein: CASGTQGVSYEQYF. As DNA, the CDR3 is TGTGCCAGCGGAACACAGGGGGTCTCCTACGAGCAGTACTTC.

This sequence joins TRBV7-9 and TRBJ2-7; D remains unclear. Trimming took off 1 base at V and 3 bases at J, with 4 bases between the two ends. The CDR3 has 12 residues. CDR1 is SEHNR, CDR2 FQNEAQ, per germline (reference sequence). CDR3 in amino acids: CASSLVLYEQYF. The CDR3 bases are TGTGCCAGCAGCTTAGTTCTCTACGAGCAGTACTTC.